This TCR beta chain comes out of a study of cytomegalovirus exposure and HLA in healthy donors. Study observations and caveats: Excluded were some V segments that proved indistinguishable, including TRBV6-2 and TRBV6-3. Most observed TCR sequences were rare, whereas some public TCRs were detected in many donors. A later analysis, which compared TCR beta chains of equal frequency, found the HLA-associated ones more clonally expanded.

The germline V gene encodes CDR1 SEHNR and CDR2 FQNEAQ (reference sequence). V was shortened by 1 base and J by 2 bases, with 20 bases between the two germline ends. This CDR3 spans 18 amino acids. Primers for the PCR totalled 60 Vbeta and 13 Jbeta. The table came from immunoSEQ multiplex PCR; TCRdb's copy has only in-frame clones and leaves some out. The sample holds 200,000 or so clones, roughly four fifths seen once. As to this clone: As yet, its antigen is unknown.

The rearrangement joins TRBV7-9 to TRBJ2-5; maybe TRBD2 (6 bases). Sequencing was done on a sample of PBMCs. The clonotype was recovered from a boy aged 2-9 years in good health and CMV-seronegative. The CDR3 sequence is CASSLGSGRASPQETQYF. The CDR3 region has the DNA TGTGCCAGCAGCTTAGGGAGCGGGCGGGCGTCACCGCAAGAGACCCAGTACTTC. Together with reference TRBV7-9 and TRBJ2-5, the CDR3 gives the full variable domain: DTGVSQNPRHKITKRGQNVTFRCDPISEHNRLYWYRQTLGQGPEFLTYFQNEAQLEKSRLLSDRFSAERPKGSFSTLEIQRTEQGDSAMYLCASSLGSGRASPQETQYFGPGTRLLVL.